This entry features one T cell receptor (beta chain) sequence. What it binds is not known. Combining a sample-barcoded 5' primer with a J-beta primer mix, a second PCR ran for 7 to 11 cycles. Each CDR3 protein is one row after TCRdb ran MiXCR on the 5' RACE reads. The top ten hold about 26% of the sample, which has approximately 800,000 distinct CDR3 sequences, approximately 53% seen once. The V and J ends lost 6 bases and 13 bases respectively, with 18 bases between them. CDR1 DFQATT and CDR2 SNEGSKA come from the germline V gene (reference sequence). The CDR3 has 11 amino acids. The sample comes from a study of blood T cells in healthy people across ages. Study results and limitations: Aged donors had fewer naive CD4+ cells and lower diversity than long-lived donors.

The sequencing input was blood. V gene TRBV20-1 combines with J gene TRBJ1-2; D is undetermined. The receptor was isolated from a middle-aged man in good health. The CDR3 protein is CSALTGQRGTF. CDR3 in DNA: TGCAGTGCCCTGACCGGTCAACGAGGCACCTTC.